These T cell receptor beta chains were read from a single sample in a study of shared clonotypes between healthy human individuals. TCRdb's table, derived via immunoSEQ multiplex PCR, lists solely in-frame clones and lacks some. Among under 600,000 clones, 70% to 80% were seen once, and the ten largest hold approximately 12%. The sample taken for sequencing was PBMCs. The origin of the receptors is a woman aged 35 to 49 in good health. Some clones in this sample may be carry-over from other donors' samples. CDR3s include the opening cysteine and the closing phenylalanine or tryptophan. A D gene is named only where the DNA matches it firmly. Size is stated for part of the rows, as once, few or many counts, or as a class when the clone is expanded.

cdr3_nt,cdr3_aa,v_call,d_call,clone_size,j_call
TGTGCCAGCAGTCCCCAAATCGGGGAGCTGTTTTTT,CASSPQIGELFF,TRBV28,.,.,TRBJ2-2
TGTGCCAGCAGCGGGGGCGGGAGGAGCACCGGGGAGCTGTTTTTT,CASSGGGRSTGELFF,TRBV9,TRBD2,.,TRBJ2-2
TGCGCCAGCAGCCAACCACCAATCCAGGATGGCTACACCTTC,CASSQPPIQDGYTF,TRBV5-1,.,.,TRBJ1-2
TGCGCCAGCAGCCCCCCCAGCATCTCTGGAAACACCATATATTTT,CASSPPSISGNTIYF,TRBV4-1,.,.,TRBJ1-3
TGTGCCTGGAAAGGGGAGGGGAGACAGCCCCAGCATTTT,CAWKGEGRQPQHF,TRBV30,.,.,TRBJ1-5
TGTGCCAGCAGTTTGAACAGGGGGGAAAATGGCTACACCTTC,CASSLNRGENGYTF,TRBV28,TRBD1,.,TRBJ1-2
TGTGCCAGCAGCTCCTCCGGCCGCGGGACAGGGGGCTACGAGCAGTACTTC,CASSSSGRGTGGYEQYF,TRBV7-2,TRBD1,many,TRBJ2-7
TGTGCCAGCAGCTCCACCCCACCCCAGGATACGCAGTATTTT,CASSSTPPQDTQYF,TRBV28,.,.,TRBJ2-3
TGTGCCAGCAGTTTGGGGCAGGGGCCTAACTATGGCTACACCTTC,CASSLGQGPNYGYTF,TRBV28,.,.,TRBJ1-2
TGTGCCAGCAGTAAGCCGCCGACAGAGACCCAGTACTTC,CASSKPPTETQYF,TRBV6-6,.,.,TRBJ2-5
TGTGCCAGCAGTCCAGGGACCGGGGCCAACGTCCTGACTTTC,CASSPGTGANVLTF,TRBV11-2,.,.,TRBJ2-6
TGTGCCAGTTCCACTAGCCTCCCGGGCTACAATGAGCAGTTCTTC,CASSTSLPGYNEQFF,TRBV7-3,.,.,TRBJ2-1
TGTGCCAGTACCCTCTCCTTGGTAGGGAGGCGGGCGAGAACTCAGCCCCAGCATTTT,CASTLSLVGRRARTQPQHF,TRBV19,.,.,TRBJ1-5
TGTGCCAGCGTAAGCCTACTCACAGATACGCAGTATTTT,CASVSLLTDTQYF,TRBV5-6,.,.,TRBJ2-3
TGTGCCAGCAGCCCCGGGACAGGGAGCTCCTACAATGAGCAGTTCTTC,CASSPGTGSSYNEQFF,TRBV7-3,TRBD1,.,TRBJ2-1
TGTGCCAGCAGCTCCATGGGGGGAATGAACACTGAAGCTTTCTTT,CASSSMGGMNTEAFF,TRBV7-3,.,.,TRBJ1-1
TGTGCCAGCAGTCCTTCCGGGACAGGGCTCGAGGAGCAGTACTTC,CASSPSGTGLEEQYF,TRBV28,TRBD1,.,TRBJ2-7
TGTGCCACCAGCAGAGATCGCAGGGGCACTGAAGCTTTCTTT,CATSRDRRGTEAFF,TRBV15,.,.,TRBJ1-1
TGTGCCATCAGTGGCAGGATCACCTACGAGCAGTACTTC,CAISGRITYEQYF,TRBV10-3,.,.,TRBJ2-7
TGTGCCTGGAGGATCGCCCCCCAGGGCTACACCTTC,CAWRIAPQGYTF,TRBV30,.,many,TRBJ1-2
TGTGCCAGCAGTCCCGGGACTAGCGGGAGAGGGAACTACGAGCAGTACTTC,CASSPGTSGRGNYEQYF,TRBV28,TRBD2,.,TRBJ2-7
TGTGCCAGCAGTCAGGACAGGGGAGACACCGGGGAGCTGTTTTTT,CASSQDRGDTGELFF,TRBV7-8,TRBD1,once,TRBJ2-2
TGTGCCAGCAGCTTATTCTCGGGACCTAACAATGAGCAGTTCTTC,CASSLFSGPNNEQFF,TRBV7-3,.,.,TRBJ2-1
TGTGCCATCAGTGCGCCTTCGAGGGGTGATGGCTACACCTTC,CAISAPSRGDGYTF,TRBV10-3,.,.,TRBJ1-2